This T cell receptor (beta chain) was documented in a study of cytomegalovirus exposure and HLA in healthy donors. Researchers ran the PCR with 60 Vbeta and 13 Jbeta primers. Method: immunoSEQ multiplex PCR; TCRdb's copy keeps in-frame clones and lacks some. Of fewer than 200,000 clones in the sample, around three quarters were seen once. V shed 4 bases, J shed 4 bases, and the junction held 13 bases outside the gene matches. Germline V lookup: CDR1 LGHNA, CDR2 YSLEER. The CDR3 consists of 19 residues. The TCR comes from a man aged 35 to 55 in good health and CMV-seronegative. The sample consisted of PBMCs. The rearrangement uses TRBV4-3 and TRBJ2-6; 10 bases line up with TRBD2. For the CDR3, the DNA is TGCGCCAGCAGCCCCTCCCTAGCGGGAGCCCGAATGGGGGCCAACGTCCTGACTTTC. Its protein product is CASSPSLAGARMGANVLTF.